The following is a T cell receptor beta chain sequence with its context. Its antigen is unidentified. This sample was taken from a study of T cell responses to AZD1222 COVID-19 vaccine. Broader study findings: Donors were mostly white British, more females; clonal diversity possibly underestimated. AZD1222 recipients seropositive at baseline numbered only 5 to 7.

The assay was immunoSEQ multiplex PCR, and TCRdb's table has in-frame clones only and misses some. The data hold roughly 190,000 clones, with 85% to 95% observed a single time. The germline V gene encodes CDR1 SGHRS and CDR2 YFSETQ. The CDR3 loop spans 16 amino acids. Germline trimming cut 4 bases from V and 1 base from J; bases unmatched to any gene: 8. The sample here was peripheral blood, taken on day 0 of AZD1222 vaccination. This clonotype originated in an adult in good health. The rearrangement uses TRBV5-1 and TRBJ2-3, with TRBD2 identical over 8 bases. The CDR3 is CASSHGGSGGTDTQYF. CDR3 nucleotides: TGCGCCAGCAGCCACGGGGGTAGCGGGGGCACAGATACGCAGTATTTT.